The 24 T cell receptor beta chains given below trace back to one sample, sequenced in a study of cytomegalovirus exposure and HLA in healthy donors. Researchers ran the PCR with 60 Vbeta and 13 Jbeta primers. TCRdb's copy holds only in-frame clones and misses some; the assay was immunoSEQ multiplex PCR. This sample's clone table lists some 75,000 clones. Sequencing was performed on PBMCs. Receptors were obtained from a boy aged 5-17 years in good health and CMV-seronegative.

V usage is TRBV27 and J usage is TRBJ2-1; D gene uncertain. The CDR3 runs 16 residues. CDR1 and CDR2 from the germline V gene are MNHEY and SMNVEV (reference sequence). With 4 bases removed from V and 0 bases from J, the gap between germline ends came to 13 bases. The CDR3 region is CASSWLASSSYNEQFF. The DNA for the CDR3 is TGTGCCAGCAGTTGGCTTGCGTCTAGCTCCTACAATGAGCAGTTCTTC.

This chain connects TRBV19 to TRBJ2-7; 9 bases are a match to TRBD1. Germline lookup yields CDR1 LNHDA and CDR2 SQIVND (reference sequence). V gave up 3 bases and J gave up 5 bases; unmatched junction bases: 11. The CDR3 loop spans 16 amino acids. In DNA, the CDR3 is TGTGCCAGTAGTATTCGGATCGGACAGGGGACCGACGAGCAGTACTTC. Residues: CASSIRIGQGTDEQYF.

This sequence joins TRBV28 and TRBJ2-1, with a weak D call TRBD2 (6 bases). The V end was cut by 6 bases, the J end by 3 bases, with 15 bases between. CDR3 length: 15 residues. Germline CDR1 MDHEN, CDR2 SYDVKM. The CDR3 loop is CASSYSGRRYNEQFF. In DNA, the CDR3 is TGTGCCAGCAGCTACTCCGGGAGACGCTACAATGAGCAGTTCTTC. Full variable domain (rest looked up from reference TRBV28 and TRBJ2-1): DVKVTQSSRYLVKRTGEKVFLECVQDMDHENMFWYRQDPGLGLRLIYFSYDVKMKEKGDIPEGYSVSREKKERFSLILESASTNQTSMYLCASSYSGRRYNEQFFGPGTRLTVL.

The V and J genes are TRBV4-2 and TRBJ1-4, with 9 bases aligning to TRBD1. V shed 0 bases, J shed 5 bases, and the junction held 4 bases outside the gene matches. The V gene's germline CDR1 is LGHNA and CDR2 YNFKEQ. The CDR3 spans 16 residues. Here the CDR3 reads CASSQDRGQGNEKLFF. CDR3 sequence (DNA): TGTGCCAGCAGCCAAGATCGGGGACAGGGCAATGAAAAACTGTTTTTT.

The V and J genes are TRBV2 and TRBJ1-4; D not certain. Germline CDR1 and CDR2: SNHLY and FYNNEI. V was pared by 6 bases and J by 3 bases, with 11 bases between. CDR3 length: 14 amino acids. CDR3 sequence: CASRSNGANEKLFF. CDR3 DNA: TGTGCCAGCAGATCGAATGGAGCTAATGAAAAACTGTTTTTT.

The chain's CDR3 is CASRRLAGENNEQFF. The DNA for the CDR3 is TGTGCCAGCAGACGACTAGCGGGAGAGAACAATGAGCAGTTCTTC. V and J are TRBV6-5 and TRBJ2-1, with 12 positions matching TRBD2. The ends lost 6 bases at V and 5 bases at J; junction bases unmatched: 5. Per germline, CDR1 MNHEY and CDR2 SVGAGI. The CDR3 is made up of 15 amino acids.

V and J are TRBV6-6 and TRBJ2-5; 9 positions match TRBD2. This CDR3 spans 14 amino acids. J was trimmed by 2 bases and V by 7 bases; bases with no gene match: 5. Looked up from germline, CDR1 is MNHNY and CDR2 is SVGAGI (reference sequence). The DNA for the CDR3 is TGTGCCAGCACCCCTAGCGGGGCACAAGAGACCCAGTACTTC. Translated, it gives CASTPSGAQETQYF.

The CDR3 loop is CASSRDINSPLHF. The DNA of the CDR3 is TGTGCCAGCAGCCGGGATATCAATTCACCCCTCCACTTT. The V and J genes are TRBV2 and TRBJ1-6; D not resolved. The CDR3 consists of 13 residues. The germline V and J ends were trimmed by 6 bases and 7 bases, with 10 bases remaining between them. The germline CDR1 and CDR2 sequences are SNHLY and FYNNEI.

J is TRBJ2-1 and V is TRBV5-1; 7 nucleotides match TRBD2. Germline CDR1 SGHRS, CDR2 YFSETQ. This CDR3 comprises 16 residues. Trimming at V came to 0 bases and at J to 0 bases, leaving 3 bases not matched to a gene. The CDR3 loop reads CASSLGGGSSYNEQFF. The DNA for the CDR3 is TGCGCCAGCAGCTTGGGTGGCGGGAGCTCCTACAATGAGCAGTTCTTC.

This chain links TRBV4-1 with TRBJ1-1; D remains ambiguous. The germline V gene encodes CDR1 MGHRA and CDR2 YSYEKL. The CDR3 loop spans 15 amino acids. The ends were cut back, 1 base at V and 1 base at J, with 10 bases in the middle. In nucleotides, the CDR3 is TGCGCCAGCAGCCAAGGAGGGTTTGCGAACACTGAAGCTTTCTTT. It specifies CASSQGGFANTEAFF.

The chain has TRBV5-4 and TRBJ1-1; 10 bases are shared with TRBD1. The V segment lost 4 bases and the J segment 3 bases; nucleotides outside the gene matches: 12. Germline CDR1 reads SGHNT; CDR2 reads YYREEE (reference sequence). This CDR3 contains 17 residues. CDR3 sequence reads: CASSEGQGVVVYTEAFF. CDR3 DNA: TGTGCCAGCAGCGAAGGACAGGGGGTGGTTGTTTACACTGAAGCTTTCTTT.

The chain couples TRBV10-3 to TRBJ2-2, with a tentative D call TRBD2 (6 bases). The ends were cut back, 2 bases at V and 0 bases at J, with 10 bases in the middle. Germline-derived CDR1 and CDR2 are ENHRY and SYGVKD. This CDR3 has 16 residues. CDR3 amino acids: CAISEAGTANTGELFF. Here the CDR3 DNA reads TGTGCCATCAGTGAGGCCGGGACTGCGAACACCGGGGAGCTGTTTTTT.

The chain has TRBV5-1 and TRBJ2-3; possible D gene TRBD2, 5 bases. V lost 7 bases and J lost 5, with 11 bases in between. Germline V CDR1 and CDR2: SGHRS, YFSETQ. CDR3 length: 12 amino acids. The CDR3 coding sequence is TGCGCCAGCGGATGGACTGTAGATACGCAGTATTTT. Amino acids: CASGWTVDTQYF.

The chain uses TRBV19 and TRBJ2-1, with 13 bases lining up with TRBD2. Germline lookup yields CDR1 LNHDA and CDR2 SQIVND (reference sequence). V was pared by 6 bases and J by 3 bases, with 11 bases of the junction left unmatched. There are 18 residues in the CDR3. The DNA of the CDR3 is TGTGCCAGTAGCTGGACTAGCGGGAGTATATTCAACTACAATGAGCAGTTCTTC. As protein: CASSWTSGSIFNYNEQFF. Based on the CDR3 plus reference TRBV19 and TRBJ2-1, the full variable domain is DGGITQSPKYLFRKEGQNVTLSCEQNLNHDAMYWYRQDPGQGLRLIYYSQIVNDFQKGDIAEGYSVSREKKESFPLTVTSAQKNPTAFYLCASSWTSGSIFNYNEQFFGPGTRLTVL.

The chain recombines TRBV5-6 with TRBJ1-4, with 10 positions matching TRBD1. J gave up 7 bases and V 4 bases, and 10 bases lay outside the gene matches. This CDR3 comprises 16 residues. Germline-derived CDR1 and CDR2 are SGHDT and YYEEEE. Written as DNA, the CDR3 is TGTGCCAGCAGCACGCCAGGGACAGGGGAAACTGAAAAACTGTTTTTT. Translation gives CASSTPGTGETEKLFF.

Points on this clone: Other DNA variants within this sample encode the same CDR3. The rearrangement joins TRBV5-1 to TRBJ2-5; 8 bases line up with TRBD1. V gave up 4 bases and J gave up 1 base; unmatched junction bases: 3. The CDR3 contains 14 residues. From germline, CDR1 is SGHRS and CDR2 YFSETQ. The DNA for the CDR3 is TGCGCCAGCAGCCTAGGACAGGGCCAAGAGACCCAGTACTTC. Translated: CASSLGQGQETQYF.

The chain couples TRBV5-1 to TRBJ2-5, with D maybe TRBD1 (5 bases). V was cut by 0 bases and J by 4 bases, with 13 bases left in between. Per the germline V gene, CDR1 is SGHRS and CDR2 is YFSETQ. CDR3 size: 15 residues. CDR3 in amino acids: CASSLAQGLGETQYF. The CDR3, as DNA: TGCGCCAGCAGCTTGGCTCAGGGCTTGGGAGAGACCCAGTACTTC.

The chain employs TRBV7-9 and TRBJ2-1, with TRBD2 identical over 12 bases. CDR1 and CDR2 (germline): SEHNR, FQNEAQ (reference sequence). Losses at the gene ends were 5 bases for V and 0 bases for J; bases not matched to a gene: 11. The CDR3 runs 19 residues. CDR3 sequence: CASSTGRLAGGDSYNEQFF. For the CDR3, the DNA is TGTGCCAGCAGCACAGGGCGGCTAGCGGGAGGGGACTCCTACAATGAGCAGTTCTTC.

J is TRBJ1-4 and V is TRBV4-1, with a possible D match to TRBD1 (6 bases). Trimming removed 1 base at V and 4 bases at J, with 10 bases between. The CDR3 totals 15 residues. Germline V gene lookup returns CDR1 MGHRA and CDR2 YSYEKL. The CDR3 DNA reads as TGCGCCAGCAGCCAAGGGACAGTCGGTAATGAAAAACTGTTTTTT. Its translation is CASSQGTVGNEKLFF.

V is TRBV19 and J is TRBJ1-4, with 7 bases identical to TRBD1. The trim removed 2 bases at V and 4 bases at J, leaving 4 bases unmatched. Germline CDR1 reads LNHDA; CDR2 reads SQIVND (reference sequence). The CDR3 runs 15 residues. In DNA, the CDR3 is TGTGCCAGTAGTATACGACAGGGCATTAATGAAAAACTGTTTTTT. Amino acids: CASSIRQGINEKLFF.

For the CDR3, the DNA is TGCGCCAGCAGCTTGGGCCGGGACAGCCGGTCCGGCGGGTACTTC. It encodes CASSLGRDSRSGGYF. The rearrangement links TRBV5-1 to TRBJ2-7; 7 nucleotides match TRBD1. CDR3 length equals 15 residues. The trim removed 0 bases at V and 12 bases at J, leaving 15 bases unmatched. CDR1 SGHRS and CDR2 YFSETQ come from the germline V gene.

The chain links TRBV19 to TRBJ1-5; TRBD1 agrees at 7 bases. The germline CDR1 and CDR2 sequences are LNHDA and SQIVND (reference sequence). The CDR3 totals 18 residues. J was trimmed by 3 bases and V by 4 bases; bases with no gene match: 15. The CDR3 nucleotides read TGTGCCAGTAGTACAGCGCTCCAGACAGGGCACTACAATCAGCCCCAGCATTTT. Its translation: CASSTALQTGHYNQPQHF.

This rearrangement joins TRBV5-1 to TRBJ1-1; D is perhaps TRBD1 (6 bases). Germline lookup yields CDR1 SGHRS and CDR2 YFSETQ. V lost 3 bases, J lost 0 bases, and 15 bases lay in between. The CDR3 length is 16 residues. The CDR3 nucleotides are TGCGCCAGCAGCTCCGACACCGGACAGATGAACACTGAAGCTTTCTTT. This codes for CASSSDTGQMNTEAFF.

This sequence joins TRBV5-6 and TRBJ2-1, with D possibly matching TRBD2 (7 bases). The CDR3 runs 14 residues. Germline assignment: CDR1 SGHDT and CDR2 YYEEEE. V shed 4 bases and J shed 9 bases, with 17 bases lying between them. DNA for the CDR3: TGTGCCAGCAGCACCCACGGGGGCGGGGGTGAGCAGTTCTTC. The encoded protein is CASSTHGGGGEQFF.